Listed below are T cell receptor beta chains from one sample, sequenced in a study of T cell changes during pregnancy in multiple sclerosis. Using immunoSEQ multiplex PCR, the repertoire was profiled, and TCRdb retains in-frame clones only, with some absent. Of several thousand clones listed, about 85% were seen once; the top ten hold 10%. The material was CD8+ T cells from peripheral blood mononuclear cells, obtained in the first trimester of pregnancy. These receptors came from a female donor in good health, enrolled as a control in a pregnancy study. Each CDR3 is given with its conserved first and last residue. The D gene is left open where the match is weak. The size entry is marked missing in some rows and otherwise reads once, few, many or a size class.

clone_size	v_call	j_call	d_call	cdr3_nt	cdr3_aa
few	TRBV5-6	TRBJ2-7	TRBD2	TGTGCCAGCAGCTTGTCCCTAGCGGTCTGGCCCTGGGAGCAGTACTTC	CASSLSLAVWPWEQYF
-	TRBV7-8	TRBJ1-2	TRBD1	TGTGCCAGCAGCTTAACAACGGACAGGGCCCAAGGCTACACCTTC	CASSLTTDRAQGYTF
-	TRBV6-4	TRBJ2-3	TRBD2	TGTGCCAGCAGTGCTACAGCGGGGAGCACAGATACGCAGTATTTT	CASSATAGSTDTQYF
-	TRBV6-4	TRBJ2-2	-	TGTGCCAGCAGCCGCGTTGAAGCCGGGGAGCTGTTTTTT	CASSRVEAGELFF
-	TRBV6-1	TRBJ2-7	TRBD1	TGTGCCAGCACTCGACAGGGCCCCTACGAGCAGTACTTC	CASTRQGPYEQYF
-	TRBV9	TRBJ2-6	-	TGTGCCAGCAGCGTACACCAAGCGCCGAGCTCTGGGGCCAACGTCCTGACTTTC	CASSVHQAPSSGANVLTF
-	TRBV5-1	TRBJ2-3	-	TGCGCCAGCAGCTTGGGATTGGGGGCCATAAGCACAGATACGCAGTATTTT	CASSLGLGAISTDTQYF
-	TRBV29-1	TRBJ2-1	TRBD2	TGCAGCGTTGAACCAGCGGGGGGGCGAGATGAGCAGTTCTTC	CSVEPAGGRDEQFF
-	TRBV19	TRBJ2-7	-	TGTGCCAGTAGTATGCAAGGACAGCGGTATGTCGAGCAGTACTTC	CASSMQGQRYVEQYF
-	TRBV6-5	TRBJ1-1	-	TGTGCCAGCAGTCGACCCGGGACACAGAACACTGAAGCTTTCTTT	CASSRPGTQNTEAFF
-	TRBV15	TRBJ2-5	TRBD1	TGTGCCACCAGCAGGGATAGAACAGGGGGCGCGGAGACCCAGTACTTC	CATSRDRTGGAETQYF
-	TRBV27	TRBJ2-7	-	TGTGCCAGCAGTACGGGACTTTCCCCCTACGAGCAGTACTTC	CASSTGLSPYEQYF
-	TRBV19	TRBJ2-1	TRBD2	TGTGCCAGTAGTATCGGTCGGTTAGCGGGAGACAATGAGCAGTTCTTC	CASSIGRLAGDNEQFF
-	TRBV6-1	TRBJ2-3	-	TGTGCCAGCAGTGAGACTCCACAGGTCCCCCCAGATACGCAGTATTTT	CASSETPQVPPDTQYF
-	TRBV2	TRBJ1-6	-	TGTGCCAGCAGTGAAGGAACTGGGGGCGTAGGGAATTCACCCCTCCACTTT	CASSEGTGGVGNSPLHF
-	TRBV6-1	TRBJ1-5	-	TGTGCCAGCAGTGGGAAACTAGAATTTGAGCCCCAGCATTTT	CASSGKLEFEPQHF
-	TRBV6-4	TRBJ2-1	TRBD2	TGTGCCAGCAGTGAATTGGGTCTAGCGGATTACAATGAGCAGTTCTTC	CASSELGLADYNEQFF
-	TRBV7-6	TRBJ2-4	TRBD1	TGTGCCAGCAGCTTAGCGCGGGCAGGGGGCGGGAACATTCAGTACTTC	CASSLARAGGGNIQYF
-	TRBV27	TRBJ1-5	-	TGTGCCAGCAGTGTCGGGGGTAGCAATCAGCCCCAGCATTTT	CASSVGGSNQPQHF
-	TRBV13	TRBJ2-1	-	TGTGCCAGCAGCCCCCCAAGCCCCCACAATGAGCAGTTCTTC	CASSPPSPHNEQFF
-	TRBV11-2	TRBJ2-5	-	TGTGCCAGCAGCCACTCAGGACATTTCGAGACCCAGTACTTC	CASSHSGHFETQYF
-	TRBV28	TRBJ2-7	-	TGTGCCAGCAGTCCTAACAGGGAGATTTACGAGCAGTACTTC	CASSPNREIYEQYF
-	TRBV28	TRBJ2-5	TRBD1	TGTGCCAGCAGTGCCTCCGGGACAGTCATTGAAGAGACCCAGTACTTC	CASSASGTVIEETQYF
-	TRBV4-2	TRBJ1-4	TRBD1	TGTGCCAGCAGCCAAGTCTCAGGGGGATTCATCGAAAAACTGTTTTTT	CASSQVSGGFIEKLFF
few	TRBV7-9	TRBJ2-7	-	TGTGCCAGCAGGGACACTCTAACCTACGAGCAGTACTTC	CASRDTLTYEQYF
-	TRBV11-2	TRBJ2-1	TRBD1	TGTGCCAGCAGCTCCAGACAGGGTCTTGACAATGAGCAGTTCTTC	CASSSRQGLDNEQFF
-	TRBV6-4	TRBJ2-1	TRBD2	TGTGCCAGCAGTGAAAGGGCTAGCGGGGGGGACAATGAGCAGTTCTTC	CASSERASGGDNEQFF
-	TRBV27	TRBJ2-3	-	TGTGCCAGCAGTTTATCTTGGGGGGTTAGGGATACGCAGTATTTT	CASSLSWGVRDTQYF
once	TRBV7-9	TRBJ1-5	-	TGTGCCAGCAGCTCCGATGCGCCTGCCAGGATCAATCAGCCCCAGCATTTT	CASSSDAPARINQPQHF
-	TRBV7-9	TRBJ2-3	TRBD2	TGTGCCAGCAGCGACTCCGGGACTAGCGGGAGGGGTACGCAGTATTTT	CASSDSGTSGRGTQYF
-	TRBV7-9	TRBJ2-1	-	TGTGCCAGCAGCTTAGGGAGTTACAATGAGCAGTTCTTC	CASSLGSYNEQFF
-	TRBV6-4	TRBJ1-1	-	TGTGCCAGCAGTGAGAGGGCACACACTGAAGCTTTCTTT	CASSERAHTEAFF
-	TRBV2	TRBJ2-7	TRBD1	TGTGCCAGCACGGGACAGCTTTACGAGCAGTACTTC	CASTGQLYEQYF
-	TRBV6-1	TRBJ1-3	-	TGTGCCAGCAGTGGGTCTACAGGGAGCGGAAACACCATATATTTT	CASSGSTGSGNTIYF
-	TRBV7-9	TRBJ1-1	-	TGTGCCAGCAGCGACTTGGTAGAGGGTGAAGCTTTCTTT	CASSDLVEGEAFF
-	TRBV19	TRBJ1-3	TRBD1	TGTGCCAGTATCACTCGGGGGACAGGGGATTACCAGAGCTCTGGAAACACCATATATTTT	CASITRGTGDYQSSGNTIYF
-	TRBV19	TRBJ2-1	-	TGTGCCAGTAGTATGGAGGTTGGGGCCTACAATGAGCAGTTCTTC	CASSMEVGAYNEQFF
-	TRBV4-2	TRBJ2-1	TRBD2	TGTGCCAGCAGCCAAGTGTGGCTAGCGGAAATACAGGATGAGCAGTTCTTC	CASSQVWLAEIQDEQFF